This section outlines one TCR beta chain sequence together with its context. Other DNA sequences in the sample encode the same CDR3. The table came from immunoSEQ multiplex PCR; TCRdb's copy has only in-frame clones and leaves some out. The sample contains roughly 53,000 clones, 77% of which appear only once. This sample stems from a study of blood T cell repertoires in COVID-19. Study details: Sites in the United States, Italy and Spain provided acute and convalescent COVID-19 samples.

The CDR3 loop spans 14 amino acids. CDR1 SGHRS and CDR2 YFSETQ come from the germline V gene. The trim removed 2 bases at V and 5 bases at J, leaving 2 bases unmatched. V gene TRBV5-1 combines with J gene TRBJ1-1; the match to TRBD1 covers 11 bases. This receptor was obtained from a man between 65 and 85 years old with active or convalescent COVID-19. The sequenced sample consisted of peripheral blood. CDR3 sequence: CASSFGTGGTEAFF. CDR3 DNA sequence: TGCGCCAGCAGCTTCGGGACAGGGGGAACTGAAGCTTTCTTT.